This note documents a single TCR beta chain sequence. What it recognizes is unknown. The entry originates in a study of T cell responses to AZD1222 COVID-19 vaccine. CDR1 SGHNT and CDR2 YYREEE come from the germline V gene (reference sequence). The CDR3 extends over 16 amino acids. J gave up 2 bases and V 0 bases, and 7 bases lay outside the gene matches. Whole-study results and caveats: Baseline seropositives among AZD1222 recipients totaled only 5 or 6. Clonal diversity was possibly underestimated, and the donors were mostly white British, with more females. Regions 160-218 and 743-854 held dominance among vaccine-associated CD4 TCRs, which spanned spike. Among spike-specific TCRs, nearly half reportedly target unmutated variant regions.

Sequencing was performed with immunoSEQ multiplex PCR; in TCRdb, only in-frame clones are kept and a portion is missing. The table shows approximately 170,000 clones, with around nine tenths occurring only once. The sequence derives from an adult who received the AZD1222 COVID-19 vaccine. Here the sequenced sample was peripheral blood, taken 28 days after the second AZD1222 dose. The chain combines TRBV5-4 with TRBJ2-7; 8 nucleotides line up with TRBD2. The CDR3 nucleotides are TGTGCCAGCAGCTTGGCCGGAGGCGGGGGGACCTACGAGCAGTACTTC. Translated: CASSLAGGGGTYEQYF.